The 32 T cell receptor beta chains in this list originate from one sample, sequenced in a study of T-cell reconstitution after alpha-beta-depleted transplantation in children. As it was prepared, the TCRbeta library received unique molecular identifiers. One entry per CDR3 protein results from TCRdb running MiXCR on the PCR reads. The profile covers around 600,000 distinct CDR3 sequences, with about 21% appearing a single time and 13% to 15% taken by the ten largest. This sample comprised PBMCs, mostly from graft donor cells, obtained 360 days after TCRalphabeta/CD19-depleted stem cell transplant. The receptors were sampled from a boy in the first two years of life who had a stem cell transplant for acute myeloid leukemia, so the T cells may come from the graft donor.

This clonotype was counted between two and nine times. The rearrangement uses TRBV25-1 and TRBJ2-7, with unresolved D. Between the trimmed V and J ends, which lost 1 base and 0 bases, there was a span of 4 bases. CDR1 MGHDK and CDR2 SYGVNS come from the germline V gene. The CDR3 contains 13 residues. The CDR3 spells CASSESISYEQYF. As DNA, the CDR3 is TGTGCCAGCAGTGAATCTATCTCCTACGAGCAGTACTTC.

This clonotype was detected ten times or more. The rearrangement links TRBV6-1 to TRBJ1-1; D remains unclear. The CDR3 is 10 residues long. The V and J ends lost 6 bases and 3 bases respectively, with 2 bases between them. Germline V lookup: CDR1 MNHNS, CDR2 SASEGT. The CDR3 reads CASSYTEAFF. CDR3 nucleotides: TGTGCCAGCAGCTACACTGAAGCTTTCTTT.

This clonotype came up a few times. The chain carries TRBV13 and TRBJ1-5, with a possible D match to TRBD1 (5 bases). The V end lost 3 bases, the J end lost 3 bases, and 9 bases lay between the germline ends. The CDR3 totals 14 residues. The germline V gene encodes CDR1 PRHDT and CDR2 FYEKMQ (reference sequence). The CDR3 loop is CASSFSGYNQPQHF. The DNA of the CDR3 is TGTGCCAGCAGCTTCTCAGGGTACAATCAGCCCCAGCATTTT.

This clonotype was seen at least ten times. The genes are TRBV13 and TRBJ2-7, with 7 positions matching TRBD1. Germline V gene data show CDR1 as PRHDT and CDR2 as FYEKMQ (reference sequence). The CDR3 runs to 14 residues. The ends lost 6 bases at V and 0 bases at J; junction bases unmatched: 5. CDR3 region: CASRRTGNSYEQYF. In nucleotides, the CDR3 is TGTGCCAGCAGAAGGACAGGCAACTCCTACGAGCAGTACTTC.

This clonotype is a singleton in its sample. Its ends do not fully match the called genes, so a read error is possible. This rearrangement joins TRBV20-1 to TRBJ2-2; unclear D gene. The CDR3 runs to 15 residues. Germline-derived CDR1 and CDR2 are DFQATT and SNEGSKA (reference sequence). CDR3: CSASRVHSYTGELFF. The DNA of the CDR3 is TGCAGTGCTAGTAGGGTCCACAGTTACACGGGGGAGCTGTTTTTT.

This chain connects TRBV21-1 to TRBJ2-1; the tabulated D call, TRBD2, remains unverified against the DNA. TRBV21-1 is a pseudogene segment. The CDR3 covers 14 residues. CDR3 in amino acids: CASSSRTSGPQQFF. CDR3 coding DNA: TGTGCCAGCAGCAGCCGGACTAGCGGCCCCCAGCAGTTCTTC.

V is TRBV29-1 and J is TRBJ1-1; 7 bases agree with TRBD1. Germline V gene data show CDR1 as SQVTM and CDR2 as ANQGSEA. The CDR3 is 16 residues long. After removal of 6 bases from V and 1 base from J, the junction contained 14 bases not matched to a gene. The CDR3 protein is CSVRRRGTARNTEAFF. The CDR3 DNA is TGCAGCGTCCGCCGACGCGGGACAGCCCGGAACACTGAAGCTTTCTTT.

The table lists this clonotype with many counts. The V and J genes are TRBV20-1 and TRBJ2-1; D unresolved. Germline assignment: CDR1 DFQATT and CDR2 SNEGSKA (reference sequence). The V and J ends lost 3 bases and 10 bases respectively, with 19 bases between them. This CDR3 is 14 amino acids long. The CDR3 sequence: CSARDPYSAREQFF. The CDR3, as DNA: TGCAGTGCTAGGGACCCCTACTCGGCCCGGGAGCAGTTCTTC.

The rearrangement links TRBV2 to TRBJ2-7, with D hard to call. CDR1 is SNHLY, CDR2 FYNNEI, per germline. Deletions cut 3 bases from V and 0 bases from J, with 12 bases between. The CDR3 is 15 amino acids. CDR3 DNA: TGTGCCAGCAGTGATTGGGGTACGACCTCCTACGAGCAGTACGTC. Translated, it gives CASSDWGTTSYEQYV.

This chain uses TRBV6-5 with TRBJ2-7; D is possibly TRBD1 (5 bases). Germline V CDR1 and CDR2: MNHEY, SVGAGI. Trimming shortened V by 1 base and J by 9 bases, and 19 bases separated the two germline ends. CDR3 size: 15 residues. The CDR3 coding sequence is TGTGCCAGCAGTTACTTAACCAGGGATTCCTCGGCGCAGTACTTC. Protein product: CASSYLTRDSSAQYF.

The sample holds many counts of this clonotype. The chain employs TRBV7-3 and TRBJ2-3; D is undetermined. The CDR3 consists of 13 residues. V dropped 3 bases and J dropped 3 bases, with 7 bases sitting between them. Looked up from germline, CDR1 is SGHTA and CDR2 is FQGTGA. The CDR3 is CASSFAPTDTQYF. CDR3 DNA: TGTGCCAGCAGCTTTGCCCCAACAGATACGCAGTATTTT.

The gene calls are TRBV7-9 and TRBJ2-2; D unresolved. Trimming cost V 6 bases and J 5 bases, with 13 bases left between them. In germline, CDR1 is SEHNR, CDR2 FQNEAQ (reference sequence). This CDR3 is built from 14 residues. The CDR3 DNA reads as TGTGCCAGCAGTCTTCTGACGGAGACCGGGGAGCTGTTTTTT. Translation: CASSLLTETGELFF.

The rearrangement uses TRBV5-6 and TRBJ2-7, with D possibly being TRBD1 (6 bases). Germline V gives CDR1 SGHDT, CDR2 YYEEEE. V lost 1 base and J 6 bases, leaving 14 bases between the germline ends. The CDR3 covers 14 residues. This CDR3 is CASSLFGRGREQYV. CDR3 DNA sequence: TGTGCCAGCAGCTTGTTCGGCAGGGGACGCGAGCAGTACGTC.

Worth noting for this clonotype: This sequence may be a read error, since a much larger clone differs from it by one base. J is TRBJ2-1 and V is TRBV7-2; D unclear. Germline V gene sequence: CDR1 SGHTA, CDR2 FQGNSA. The CDR3 contains 11 residues. Here the CDR3 reads CASSPRAEHFF. The CDR3 nucleotides read TGTGCCAGCAGCCCCCGTGCAGAGCATTTCTTC.

This clonotype was recorded many times. The rearrangement uses TRBV5-1 and TRBJ2-2; D remains unclear. With 0 bases removed from V and 0 bases from J, the gap between germline ends came to 6 bases. Germline assignment: CDR1 SGHRS and CDR2 YFSETQ. This CDR3 has 15 residues. The CDR3 coding sequence is TGCGCCAGCAGCTTGGGGGAAACGAACACCGGGGAGCTGTTTTTT. It yields the protein CASSLGETNTGELFF.

The J gene is TRBJ2-7, the V gene TRBV12-5; no definite D call. CDR3 size: 12 residues. The germline V gene has CDR1 LGHNT and CDR2 FRNRAP. Trimming pared 6 bases from V and 6 bases from J, leaving 12 bases between. This CDR3 is CASGGFMGEQYF. The CDR3 region has the DNA TGTGCTAGTGGAGGATTTATGGGCGAGCAGTACTTC.

This clonotype was seen at least ten times. The V gene is TRBV6-2 or TRBV6-3, the J gene TRBJ2-1; 11 nucleotides align to TRBD2. The V gene's germline CDR1 is MNHEY and CDR2 SVGEGT. V shed 6 bases, J shed 6 bases, and the junction held 10 bases outside the gene matches. CDR3 length equals 16 residues. The CDR3 here is CASRTIAGGPFNEQFF. CDR3 sequence (DNA): TGTGCCAGCAGGACGATAGCGGGGGGGCCATTCAATGAGCAGTTCTTC.

A few counts support this clonotype. The J gene is TRBJ1-6, the V gene TRBV6-1, with D perhaps TRBD1 (5 bases). This CDR3 region has 14 residues. Trimming removed 9 bases at V and 2 bases at J, with 11 bases between. Germline assignment: CDR1 MNHNS and CDR2 SASEGT. Written as DNA, the CDR3 is TGTGCCAGTTGGGGGAGCCCCTATAATTCACCCCTCCACTTT. Amino acid sequence: CASWGSPYNSPLHF.

The chain links TRBV12-3 or TRBV12-4 to TRBJ1-1; D is unclear. V was trimmed by 3 bases and J by 0 bases, leaving 11 bases between them. This CDR3 is 15 amino acids long. CDR3 sequence: CASSFSPSLNTEAFF. In DNA form, the CDR3 reads TGTGCCAGCAGTTTTTCGCCCTCGCTGAACACTGAAGCTTTCTTT.

This sequence joins TRBV7-7 and TRBJ2-4; no clear D gene. V was shortened by 3 bases and J by 7 bases, with 13 bases between the two germline ends. The germline V gene has CDR1 SSHAT and CDR2 FNYEAQ (reference sequence). This CDR3 is built from 14 residues. The CDR3 nucleotides are TGTGCCAGCAGCTTTGTCCGGCTTAGGAACATTCAGTACTTC. This codes for CASSFVRLRNIQYF.

The chain recombines TRBV6-5 with TRBJ2-3, with D unresolved. V was pared by 0 bases and J by 1 base, with 8 bases between. The CDR3 runs 15 residues. Germline V gene data show CDR1 as MNHEY and CDR2 as SVGAGI. The CDR3, as DNA: TGTGCCAGCAGTTACTCGAGTCAGGGCACAGATACGCAGTATTTT. Protein sequence: CASSYSSQGTDTQYF.

This clonotype was picked up many times. The chain employs TRBV27 and TRBJ1-4; 7 bases are a match to TRBD1. V was clipped by 5 bases and J by 13 bases; unmatched bases: 13. The CDR3 covers 14 residues. Germline loops: CDR1 MNHEY, CDR2 SMNVEV (reference sequence). The CDR3 coding sequence is TGTGCCAGCAGTCCTTGGACAGGTAGCTCCGTACTGTTTTTT. Amino acid sequence: CASSPWTGSSVLFF. The entire variable domain, with the rest obtained from reference TRBV27 and TRBJ1-4, is as follows: EAQVTQNPRYLITVTGKKLTVTCSQNMNHEYMSWYRQDPGLGLRQIYYSMNVEVTDKGDVPEGYKVSRKEKRNFPLILESPSPNQTSLYFCASSPWTGSSVLFFGSGTQLSVL.

This clonotype was detected a few times. The V gene is TRBV4-3, the J gene TRBJ2-2; 13 nucleotides align to TRBD2. The trim removed 5 bases at V and 0 bases at J, leaving 3 bases unmatched. The germline V gene encodes CDR1 LGHNA and CDR2 YSLEER. The CDR3 length is 17 residues. The CDR3 DNA reads as TGCGCCAGCAGCGTCGGGACTAGCGGGGCGAACACCGGGGAGCTGTTTTTT. It encodes CASSVGTSGANTGELFF.

The count of this clonotype is one. This chain links TRBV19 with TRBJ2-7, with D hard to call. The CDR3 totals 14 residues. The germline V gene encodes CDR1 LNHDA and CDR2 SQIVND (reference sequence). The V gene lost 3 bases and the J gene lost 4 bases, with 13 bases spanning the gap. The CDR3 protein is CASSIYPGTYEQYF. In DNA, the CDR3 is TGTGCCAGTAGTATTTACCCAGGTACTTACGAGCAGTACTTC.

In its sample, this clonotype was seen many times. At one boundary the junction diverges from the germline segment, which might be a read error. The DNA of the CDR3 is TGTGCCAGCAGTCTCGACAGGGGAGGCACAGATACGCAGTATTTT. Amino acid sequence: CASSLDRGGTDTQYF. The rearrangement joins TRBV5-1 to TRBJ2-3, with 8 bases matching TRBD1. The CDR3 extends over 15 amino acids. Per germline, CDR1 SGHRS and CDR2 YFSETQ.

This clonotype turned up a few times. The CDR3: CSGTITGELFF. CDR3 DNA: TGCAGCGGGACTATCACCGGGGAGCTGTTTTTT. The chain links TRBV29-1 to TRBJ2-2, with D perhaps matching TRBD2 (6 bases). The CDR3 length is 11 residues. Germline assignment: CDR1 SQVTM and CDR2 ANQGSEA. V lost 7 bases and J lost 4, with 7 bases in between.

The V call is TRBV7-2, the J call TRBJ2-7; D is possibly TRBD1 (6 bases). Germline V CDR1 and CDR2: SGHTA, FQGNSA. This CDR3 comprises 12 residues. V was shortened by 2 bases and J by 5 bases, with 7 bases between the two germline ends. This CDR3 is CASSLNRDEQYF. CDR3 coding DNA: TGTGCCAGCAGCTTAAACAGGGACGAGCAGTACTTC. Full variable domain (missing parts from reference TRBV7-2 and TRBJ2-7): GAGVSQSPSNKVTEKGKDVELRCDPISGHTALYWYRQSLGQGLEFLIYFQGNSAPDKSGLPSDRFSAERTGGSVSTLTIQRTQQEDSAVYLCASSLNRDEQYFGPGTRLTVT.

This clonotype was picked up many times. The chain joins TRBV15 to TRBJ2-5; the match to TRBD1 covers 7 bases. There are 16 residues in the CDR3. Germline lookup yields CDR1 LNHNV and CDR2 YYDKDF (reference sequence). Unmatched junction bases numbered 9, after V lost 3 bases and J lost 2 bases. In DNA, the CDR3 is TGTGCCACCAGCAGGAACACAGGGGCCGTACAAGAGACCCAGTACTTC. It specifies CATSRNTGAVQETQYF.

The V and J genes are TRBV6-1 and TRBJ2-7; TRBD2 matches at 12 bases. The V gene's germline CDR1 is MNHNS and CDR2 SASEGT. J was trimmed by 5 bases and V by 6 bases; bases with no gene match: 8. The CDR3 extends over 15 amino acids. The CDR3 sequence: CASSRTSGGIHEQYF. Here the CDR3 DNA reads TGTGCCAGCAGCCGTACTAGCGGGGGGATCCACGAGCAGTACTTC.

This clonotype has ten or more counts. V usage is TRBV20-1 and J usage is TRBJ2-1, with 7 bases identical to TRBD1. Germline V gene data show CDR1 as DFQATT and CDR2 as SNEGSKA (reference sequence). The CDR3 has 15 residues. With 3 bases clipped from V and 3 bases from J, the junction kept 8 bases outside the gene matches. The CDR3 DNA follows: TGCAGTGCTAGCTCCGGGACAGACTACTACAATGAGCAGTTCTTC. Residues: CSASSGTDYYNEQFF.

This clonotype was seen at least ten times. V gene TRBV15 combines with J gene TRBJ2-4; D unclear. The CDR3 has 17 amino acids. Trimming took off 0 bases at V and 4 bases at J, with 16 bases between the two ends. Looked up from germline, CDR1 is LNHNV and CDR2 is YYDKDF (reference sequence). The CDR3, as DNA: TGTGCCACCAGCAGAGATTTCTCAAGCACCCATAAAAACATTCAGTACTTC. Its protein product is CATSRDFSSTHKNIQYF. Filled out from reference TRBV15 and TRBJ2-4, the complete variable domain reads DAMVIQNPRYQVTQFGKPVTLSCSQTLNHNVMYWYQQKSSQAPKLLFHYYDKDFNNEADTPDNFQSRRPNTSFCFLDIRSPGLGDTAMYLCATSRDFSSTHKNIQYFGAGTRLSVL.

This clonotype was found many times. The chain employs TRBV7-3 and TRBJ2-1; 8 nucleotides match TRBD2. The CDR3 length is 15 residues. V gave up 5 bases and J gave up 7 bases; unmatched junction bases: 10. The V gene's germline CDR1 is SGHTA and CDR2 FQGTGA. CDR3 sequence: CASSPGGTRVNEQFF. CDR3 nucleotide sequence: TGTGCCAGCAGCCCTGGGGGGACTAGGGTTAATGAGCAGTTCTTC.